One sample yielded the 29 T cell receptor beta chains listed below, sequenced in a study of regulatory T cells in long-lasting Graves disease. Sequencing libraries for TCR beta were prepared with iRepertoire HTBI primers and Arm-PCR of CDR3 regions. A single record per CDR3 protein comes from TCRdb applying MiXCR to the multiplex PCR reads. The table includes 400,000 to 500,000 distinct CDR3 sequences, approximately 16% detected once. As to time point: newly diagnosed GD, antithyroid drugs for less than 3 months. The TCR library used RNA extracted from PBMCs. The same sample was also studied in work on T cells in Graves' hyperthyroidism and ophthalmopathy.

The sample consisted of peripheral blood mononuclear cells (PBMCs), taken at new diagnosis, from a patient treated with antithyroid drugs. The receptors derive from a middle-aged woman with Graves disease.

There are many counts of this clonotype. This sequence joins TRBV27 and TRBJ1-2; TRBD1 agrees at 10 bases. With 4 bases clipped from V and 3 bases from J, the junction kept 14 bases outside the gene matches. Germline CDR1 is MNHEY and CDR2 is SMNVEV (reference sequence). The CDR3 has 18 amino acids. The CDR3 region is CASSSYLDRGQRDYGYTF. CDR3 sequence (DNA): TGTGCCAGCAGTTCCTACCTAGACAGGGGGCAGCGGGACTATGGCTACACCTTC.

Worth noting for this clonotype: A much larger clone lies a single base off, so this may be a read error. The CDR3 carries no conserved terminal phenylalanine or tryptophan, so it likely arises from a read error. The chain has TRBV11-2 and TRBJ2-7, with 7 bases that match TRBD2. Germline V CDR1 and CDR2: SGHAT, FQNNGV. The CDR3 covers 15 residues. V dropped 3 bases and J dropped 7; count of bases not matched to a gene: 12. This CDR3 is CASSFEWAGEREQYS. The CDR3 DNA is TGTGCCAGCAGCTTCGAGTGGGCGGGAGAGCGGGAGCAGTACTCC.

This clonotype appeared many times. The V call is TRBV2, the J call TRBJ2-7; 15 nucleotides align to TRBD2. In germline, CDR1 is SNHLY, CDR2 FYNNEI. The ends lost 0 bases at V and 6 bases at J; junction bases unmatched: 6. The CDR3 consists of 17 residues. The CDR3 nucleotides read TGTGCCAGCAGTGAAGCCGGACTAGCGGGAGGGCGAGTCGAGCAGTACTTC. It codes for CASSEAGLAGGRVEQYF.

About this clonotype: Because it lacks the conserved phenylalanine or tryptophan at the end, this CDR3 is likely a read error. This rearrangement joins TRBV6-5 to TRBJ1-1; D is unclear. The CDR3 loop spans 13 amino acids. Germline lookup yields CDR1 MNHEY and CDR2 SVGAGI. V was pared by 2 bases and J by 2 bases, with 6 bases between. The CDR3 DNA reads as TGTGCCAGCAGTTACCTGGGTAACACTGAAGCTTTCCTT. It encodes CASSYLGNTEAFL.

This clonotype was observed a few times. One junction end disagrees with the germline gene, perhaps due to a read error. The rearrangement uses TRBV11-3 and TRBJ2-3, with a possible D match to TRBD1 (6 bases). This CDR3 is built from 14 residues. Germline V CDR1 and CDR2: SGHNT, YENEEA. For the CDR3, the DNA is TGTGCCAGCAGCTTAGTTGGGGACATAGATACGCGGTATTTT. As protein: CASSLVGDIDTRYF.

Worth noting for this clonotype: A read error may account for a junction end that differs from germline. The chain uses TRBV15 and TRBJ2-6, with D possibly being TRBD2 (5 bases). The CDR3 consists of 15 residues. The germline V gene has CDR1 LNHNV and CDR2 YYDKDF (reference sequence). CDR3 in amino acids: CATSRSGAGANVLTF. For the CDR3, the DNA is TGTGCCACTAGCAGGTCCGGGGCTGGGGCCAACGTCCTGACTTTC.

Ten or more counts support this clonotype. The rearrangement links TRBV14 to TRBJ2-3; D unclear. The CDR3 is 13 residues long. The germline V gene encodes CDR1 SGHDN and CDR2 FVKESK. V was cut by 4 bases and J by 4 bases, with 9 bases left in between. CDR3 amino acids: CASSPSYADTQYF. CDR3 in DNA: TGTGCCAGCAGCCCTTCTTATGCAGATACGCAGTATTTT.

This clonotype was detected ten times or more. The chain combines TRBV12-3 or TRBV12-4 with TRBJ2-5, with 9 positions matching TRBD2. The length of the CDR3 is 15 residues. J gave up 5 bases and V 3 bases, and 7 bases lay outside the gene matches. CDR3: CASSFGGGVMETQYF. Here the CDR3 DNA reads TGTGCCAGCAGTTTTGGCGGGGGGGTTATGGAGACCCAGTACTTC.

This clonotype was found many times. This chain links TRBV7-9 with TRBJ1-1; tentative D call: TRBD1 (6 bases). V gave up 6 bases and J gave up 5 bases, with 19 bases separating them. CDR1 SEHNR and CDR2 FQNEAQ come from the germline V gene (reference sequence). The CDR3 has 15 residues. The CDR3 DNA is TGTGCCAGCAGACCGCCGGGGGGGGGCGCGACTGAAGCTTTCTTT. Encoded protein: CASRPPGGGATEAFF.

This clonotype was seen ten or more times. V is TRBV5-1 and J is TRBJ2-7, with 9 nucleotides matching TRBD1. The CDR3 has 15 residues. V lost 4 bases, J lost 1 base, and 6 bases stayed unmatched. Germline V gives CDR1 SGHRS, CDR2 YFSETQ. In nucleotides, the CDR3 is TGCGCCAGCAGCCCCCGGGACAGGGCGTCCTACGAGCAGTACTTC. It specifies CASSPRDRASYEQYF.

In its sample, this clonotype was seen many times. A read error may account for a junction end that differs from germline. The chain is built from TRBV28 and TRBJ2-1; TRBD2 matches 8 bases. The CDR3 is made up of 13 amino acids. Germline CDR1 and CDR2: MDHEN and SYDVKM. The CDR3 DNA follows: TGTGCCAACTCCCAAGCGGGAGTTCATGAGCAGTTTTTC. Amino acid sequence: CANSQAGVHEQFF.

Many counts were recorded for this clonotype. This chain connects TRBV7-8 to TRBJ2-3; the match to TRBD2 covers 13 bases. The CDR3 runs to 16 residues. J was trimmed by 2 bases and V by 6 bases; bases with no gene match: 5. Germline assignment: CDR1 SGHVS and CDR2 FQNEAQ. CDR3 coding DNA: TGTGCCAGCAGAGACGGACTAGCGGGAGTCACAGATACGCAGTATTTT. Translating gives CASRDGLAGVTDTQYF.

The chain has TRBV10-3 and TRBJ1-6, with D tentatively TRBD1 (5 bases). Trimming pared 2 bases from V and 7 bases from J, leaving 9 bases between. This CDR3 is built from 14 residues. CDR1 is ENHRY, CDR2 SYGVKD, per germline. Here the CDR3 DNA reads TGTGCCATCAGTGAGGAGGGACCAAATTCACCCCTCCACTTT. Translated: CAISEEGPNSPLHF.

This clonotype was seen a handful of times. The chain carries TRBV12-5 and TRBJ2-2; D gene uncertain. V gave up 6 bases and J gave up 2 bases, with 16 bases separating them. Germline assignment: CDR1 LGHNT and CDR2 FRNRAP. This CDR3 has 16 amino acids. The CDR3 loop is CASGHRLPINTGELFF. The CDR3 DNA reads TGTGCTAGTGGGCATCGACTCCCAATTAACACCGGGGAGCTGTTTTTT.

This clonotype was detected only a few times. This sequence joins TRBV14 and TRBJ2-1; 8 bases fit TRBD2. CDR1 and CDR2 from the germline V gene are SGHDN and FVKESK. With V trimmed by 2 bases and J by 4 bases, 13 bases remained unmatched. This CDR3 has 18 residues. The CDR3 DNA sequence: TGTGCCAGCAGCCAACCACTGTTACCGGGACTAGGGTACAATGAGCAGTTCTTC. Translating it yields CASSQPLLPGLGYNEQFF. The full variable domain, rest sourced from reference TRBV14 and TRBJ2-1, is EAGVTQFPSHSVIEKGQTVTLRCDPISGHDNLYWYRRVMGKEIKFLLHFVKESKQDESGMPNNRFLAERTGGTYSTLKVQPAELEDSGVYFCASSQPLLPGLGYNEQFFGPGTRLTVL.

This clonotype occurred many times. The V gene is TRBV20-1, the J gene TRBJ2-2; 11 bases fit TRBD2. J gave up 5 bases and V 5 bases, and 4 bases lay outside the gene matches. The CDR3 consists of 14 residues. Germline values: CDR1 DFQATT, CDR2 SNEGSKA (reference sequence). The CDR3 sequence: CSASRTSGTGELFF. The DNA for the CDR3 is TGCAGTGCTTCCCGGACTAGCGGGACCGGGGAGCTGTTTTTT.

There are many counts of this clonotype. CDR3 sequence reads: CASRLDSQETQYF. The CDR3 DNA follows: TGTGCCAGCAGACTTGACAGCCAAGAGACCCAGTACTTC. The chain links TRBV2 to TRBJ2-5, with TRBD1 as a possible D gene (5 bases). Germline CDR1 SNHLY, CDR2 FYNNEI. The V end lost 6 bases, the J end lost 1 base, and 9 bases lay between the germline ends. CDR3 length: 13 amino acids.

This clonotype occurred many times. CDR3 sequence (DNA): TGTGCCAGCAGCTTAAACGGCGGGATAGGGGGCGAAGGCTACACCTTC. Translation: CASSLNGGIGGEGYTF. The chain combines TRBV7-3 with TRBJ1-2; 7 nucleotides match TRBD1. J was trimmed by 8 bases and V by 1 base; bases with no gene match: 13. The CDR3 totals 16 residues. Germline V lookup: CDR1 SGHTA, CDR2 FQGTGA.

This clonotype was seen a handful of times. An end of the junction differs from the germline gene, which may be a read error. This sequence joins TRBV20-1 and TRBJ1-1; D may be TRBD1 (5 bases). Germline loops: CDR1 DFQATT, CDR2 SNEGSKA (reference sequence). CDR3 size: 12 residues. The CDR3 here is CSARDAGTAAFF. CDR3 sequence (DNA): TGCAGTGCTAGAGATGCAGGGACTGCAGCTTTCTTT.

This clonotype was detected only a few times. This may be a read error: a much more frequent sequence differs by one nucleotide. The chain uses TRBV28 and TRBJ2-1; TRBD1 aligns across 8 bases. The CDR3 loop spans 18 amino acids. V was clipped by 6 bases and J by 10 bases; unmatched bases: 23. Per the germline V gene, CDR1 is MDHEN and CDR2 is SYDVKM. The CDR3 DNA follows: TGTGCCAGCAGGCTCACTTTTGGACAGGGAGAACTCTCCTACGAGCAGTTCTTC. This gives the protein CASRLTFGQGELSYEQFF.

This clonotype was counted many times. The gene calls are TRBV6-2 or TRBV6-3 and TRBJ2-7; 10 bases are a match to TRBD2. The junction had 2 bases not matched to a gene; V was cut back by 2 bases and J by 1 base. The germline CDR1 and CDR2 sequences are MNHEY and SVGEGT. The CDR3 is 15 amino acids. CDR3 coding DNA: TGTGCCAGCAGTTACCTAGCGGGAGTGTCCTACGAGCAGTACTTC. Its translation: CASSYLAGVSYEQYF.

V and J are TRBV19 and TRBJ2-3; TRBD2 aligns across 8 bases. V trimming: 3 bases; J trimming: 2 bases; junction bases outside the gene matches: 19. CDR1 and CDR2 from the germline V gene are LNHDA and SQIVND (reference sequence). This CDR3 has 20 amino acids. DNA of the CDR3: TGTGCCAGTAGTATGTCCCTTAGCGGGGCTCCTTCATCCTTCACAGATACGCAGTATTTT. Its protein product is CASSMSLSGAPSSFTDTQYF. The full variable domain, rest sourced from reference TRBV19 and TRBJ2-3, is DGGITQSPKYLFRKEGQNVTLSCEQNLNHDAMYWYRQDPGQGLRLIYYSQIVNDFQKGDIAEGYSVSREKKESFPLTVTSAQKNPTAFYLCASSMSLSGAPSSFTDTQYFGPGTRLTVL.

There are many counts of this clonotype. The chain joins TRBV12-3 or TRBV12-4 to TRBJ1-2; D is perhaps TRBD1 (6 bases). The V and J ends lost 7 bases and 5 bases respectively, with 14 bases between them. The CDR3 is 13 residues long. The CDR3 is CASTPGHLYGYTF. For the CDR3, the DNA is TGTGCCAGCACTCCGGGACACTTGTATGGCTACACCTTC.

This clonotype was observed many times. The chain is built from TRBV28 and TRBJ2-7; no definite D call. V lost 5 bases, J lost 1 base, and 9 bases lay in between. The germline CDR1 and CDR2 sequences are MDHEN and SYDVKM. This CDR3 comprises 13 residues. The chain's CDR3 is CASSASFSYEQYF. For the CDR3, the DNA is TGTGCCAGCAGTGCCTCCTTTTCCTACGAGCAGTACTTC.

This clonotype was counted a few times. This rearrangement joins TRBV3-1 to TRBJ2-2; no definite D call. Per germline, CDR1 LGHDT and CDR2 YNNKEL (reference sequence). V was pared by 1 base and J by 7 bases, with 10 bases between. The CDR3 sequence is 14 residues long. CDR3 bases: TGTGCCAGCAGCCAAGTAACTAAACTCGGGGAGCTGTTTTTT. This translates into CASSQVTKLGELFF.

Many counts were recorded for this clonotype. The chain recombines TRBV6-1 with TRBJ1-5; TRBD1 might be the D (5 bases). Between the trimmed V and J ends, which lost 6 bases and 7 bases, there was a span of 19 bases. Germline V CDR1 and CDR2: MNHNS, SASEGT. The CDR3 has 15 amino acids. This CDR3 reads CASSDNIGVHQPQHF. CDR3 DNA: TGTGCCAGCAGCGACAACATAGGGGTTCACCAGCCCCAGCATTTT.

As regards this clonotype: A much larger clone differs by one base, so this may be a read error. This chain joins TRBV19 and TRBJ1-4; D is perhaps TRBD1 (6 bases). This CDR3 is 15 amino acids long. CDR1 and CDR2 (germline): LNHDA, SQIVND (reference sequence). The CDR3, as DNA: TGTGCCAGTAGTCAAACAGGGAGGGCTAATGAAAAACCGTTTTTT. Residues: CASSQTGRANEKPFF.

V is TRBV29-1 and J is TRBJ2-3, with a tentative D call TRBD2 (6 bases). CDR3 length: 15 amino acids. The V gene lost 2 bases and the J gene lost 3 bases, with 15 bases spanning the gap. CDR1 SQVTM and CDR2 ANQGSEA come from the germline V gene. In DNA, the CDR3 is TGCAGCGTTGAAATTAGTGGGAGGTGGACAGATACGCAGTATTTT. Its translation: CSVEISGRWTDTQYF.

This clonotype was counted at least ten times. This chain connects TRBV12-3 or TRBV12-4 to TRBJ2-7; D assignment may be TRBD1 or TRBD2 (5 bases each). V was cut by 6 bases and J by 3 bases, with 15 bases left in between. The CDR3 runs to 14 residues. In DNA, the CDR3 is TGTGCCAGCAGGGGGCCGGGACCGAACTACGAGCAGTACTTC. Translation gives CASRGPGPNYEQYF.